A single sample gave rise to the 19 T cell receptor beta chains below, sequenced in a study of T cell repertoires in cytomegalovirus infection. In TCRdb, the reads were re-called with MiXCR into one record per CDR3 protein. The sample yields a few hundred thousand distinct CDR3 sequences, roughly 16% seen once. Material for sequencing was PBMCs. The receptors stem from a human donor in good health (CMV status not recorded). Some clones in this sample may be carry-over from other donors' samples.

The table lists this clonotype with many counts. The gene calls are TRBV20-1 and TRBJ2-1; 8 bases line up with TRBD2. Germline CDR1 DFQATT, CDR2 SNEGSKA (reference sequence). The CDR3 is made up of 16 amino acids. The J segment lost 10 bases and the V segment lost 0 bases, leaving 14 bases of the junction unmatched. Written as DNA, the CDR3 is TGCAGTGCTAGAGATCCGACGGGGGGGCATCTTCGCGAGCAGTTCTTC. Its protein is CSARDPTGGHLREQFF.

There are a few counts of this clonotype. CDR3: CSGGDIDNQPQHF. For the CDR3, the DNA is TGCAGCGGGGGGGACATAGACAATCAGCCCCAGCATTTT. This sequence joins TRBV29-1 and TRBJ1-5, with D possibly matching TRBD1 (6 bases). The V and J ends lost 7 bases and 3 bases respectively, with 13 bases between them. Germline CDR1 SQVTM, CDR2 ANQGSEA. The CDR3 runs 13 residues.

The rearrangement joins TRBV6-6 to TRBJ1-5; D is perhaps TRBD1 (5 bases). The germline V and J ends were trimmed by 6 bases and 1 base, with 13 bases remaining between them. CDR1 is MNHNY, CDR2 SVGAGI, per germline (reference sequence). This CDR3 has 15 residues. The CDR3, as DNA: TGTGCCAGCAGCTCGGACACCGAGAGCAATCAGCCCCAGCATTTT. Translating it yields CASSSDTESNQPQHF.

This chain uses TRBV4-2 with TRBJ1-5; D gene ambiguous. Looked up from germline, CDR1 is LGHNA and CDR2 is YNFKEQ. The CDR3 contains 14 residues. Between the trimmed V and J ends, which lost 3 bases and 4 bases, there was a span of 10 bases. The DNA for the CDR3 is TGTGCCAGCAGCCACCCCCAAAGGAATCAGCCCCAGCATTTT. Protein: CASSHPQRNQPQHF.

This clonotype came up many times. This chain joins TRBV28 and TRBJ2-7; D might be TRBD1 (6 bases). The germline V gene encodes CDR1 MDHEN and CDR2 SYDVKM. The CDR3 runs to 16 residues. Trimming took 1 base from V and 1 from J, leaving 14 bases between them. In nucleotides, the CDR3 is TGTGCCAGCAGTTTATTCCAGGGGTATATTTCCTACGAGCAGTACTTC. Translating it yields CASSLFQGYISYEQYF.

This sequence joins TRBV6-1 and TRBJ2-2; TRBD1 aligns across 9 bases. This CDR3 region has 13 residues. The germline gives CDR1 MNHNS, CDR2 SASEGT. Trimming at V came to 6 bases and at J to 5 bases, leaving 1 base not matched to a gene. CDR3 amino acids: CASRQGATGELFF. DNA of the CDR3: TGTGCCAGCAGACAGGGGGCTACCGGGGAGCTGTTTTTT.

This chain joins TRBV11-1 and TRBJ2-2; TRBD1 matches 11 bases. Trimming cost V 7 bases and J 3 bases; bases outside gene matches: 10. The germline CDR1 and CDR2 sequences are SGHAT and FQDESV (reference sequence). The CDR3 is 17 amino acids. CDR3 region: CASTPGQGGLDTGELFF. The CDR3 DNA reads as TGTGCCAGCACCCCGGGACAGGGGGGTCTTGACACCGGGGAGCTGTTTTTT.

The V call is TRBV13, the J call TRBJ2-7; the D gene could be TRBD1 or TRBD2 (5 bases each). V was trimmed by 3 bases and J by 3 bases, leaving 15 bases between them. This CDR3 is built from 15 residues. Germline V CDR1 and CDR2: PRHDT, FYEKMQ (reference sequence). CDR3: CASSFRDGDRYEQYF. The CDR3 DNA is TGTGCCAGCAGCTTCCGGGACGGCGACCGCTACGAGCAGTACTTC.

This clonotype was counted many times. The chain combines TRBV2 with TRBJ2-3, with 8 positions matching TRBD2. The germline V gene encodes CDR1 SNHLY and CDR2 FYNNEI. This CDR3 contains 20 residues. Trimming cost V 2 bases and J 1 base; bases outside gene matches: 17. The CDR3 protein is CASSEIQQRGGLYGTDTQYF. The DNA for the CDR3 is TGTGCCAGCAGTGAAATACAGCAACGGGGGGGACTATATGGCACAGATACGCAGTATTTT.

This clonotype came up a few times. Here the CDR3 DNA reads TGTGCCAGCAGCTCCCTAGCGGGGGGCCGCGAGACCCAGTACTTC. This translates into CASSSLAGGRETQYF. The genes are TRBV12-3 or TRBV12-4 and TRBJ2-5, with 11 bases lining up with TRBD2. Trimming at V came to 6 bases and at J to 5 bases, leaving 8 bases not matched to a gene. The CDR3 is 15 amino acids.

CDR3 region: CASSYSGRPNTEAFF. The DNA for the CDR3 is TGTGCCAGCAGTTACTCGGGACGGCCGAACACTGAAGCTTTCTTT. The J gene is TRBJ1-1, the V gene TRBV6-5; weak D call: TRBD1 (5 bases). The germline gives CDR1 MNHEY, CDR2 SVGAGI. The V and J ends lost 0 bases and 1 base respectively, with 9 bases between them. CDR3 size: 15 residues.

This chain links TRBV20-1 with TRBJ2-1; D assignment may be TRBD1 or TRBD2 (5 bases each). The CDR3 has 14 residues. V lost 2 bases, J lost 0 bases, and 8 bases lay in between. Germline V lookup: CDR1 DFQATT, CDR2 SNEGSKA (reference sequence). DNA of the CDR3: TGCAGTGCTAGACCAGGGAGCTCCTACAATGAGCAGTTCTTC. Its protein product is CSARPGSSYNEQFF.

This clonotype has just a few counts. CDR3 protein: CASRGGAWTGELFF. The CDR3 nucleotides are TGTGCCAGCAGGGGTGGGGCGTGGACCGGGGAGCTGTTTTTT. V gene TRBV12-3 or TRBV12-4 combines with J gene TRBJ2-2; a possible D gene is TRBD1 (5 bases). V was shortened by 6 bases and J by 5 bases, with 13 bases between the two germline ends. The CDR3 has 14 amino acids.

V is TRBV19 and J is TRBJ1-1; 7 bases fit TRBD1. V trimming: 7 bases; J trimming: 1 base; junction bases outside the gene matches: 12. Germline CDR1 is LNHDA and CDR2 is SQIVND (reference sequence). The CDR3 length is 16 residues. The CDR3 loop is CASTAPPGQPNTEAFF. CDR3 nucleotide sequence: TGTGCCAGTACCGCTCCGCCGGGACAGCCGAACACTGAAGCTTTCTTT. The variable domain in full, with the rest retrieved from reference TRBV19 and TRBJ1-1, is DGGITQSPKYLFRKEGQNVTLSCEQNLNHDAMYWYRQDPGQGLRLIYYSQIVNDFQKGDIAEGYSVSREKKESFPLTVTSAQKNPTAFYLCASTAPPGQPNTEAFFGQGTRLTVV.

In the case of this clonotype: Possible read error: a much larger clone is one base away. The chain employs TRBV6-2 or TRBV6-3 and TRBJ1-6, with D perhaps matching TRBD1 (5 bases). The CDR3 spans 15 residues. In germline, CDR1 is MNHEY, CDR2 SVGEGT. The CDR3 is CASSYSGQRNSPLYF. Written as DNA, the CDR3 is TGTGCCAGCAGTTACTCGGGGCAGAGAAATTCACCCCTCTACTTT.

The CDR3 bases are TGTGCCAGCAGTTACTATCAAGCAAGAGGTACTGAAGCTTTCTTT. It codes for CASSYYQARGTEAFF. The V and J genes are TRBV6-5 and TRBJ1-1; no clear D gene. This CDR3 is built from 15 residues. Germline CDR1 MNHEY, CDR2 SVGAGI. V was cut by 1 base and J by 5 bases, with 14 bases left in between.

This clonotype was seen only a few times. The chain employs TRBV6-1 and TRBJ1-5; a possible D gene is TRBD1 (5 bases). Germline loops: CDR1 MNHNS, CDR2 SASEGT. Trimming stripped 5 bases from V and 2 bases from J, with 10 bases between. The CDR3 length is 14 residues. The CDR3 coding sequence is TGTGCCAGCAGTTGGGACCTAGGCAATCAGCCCCAGCATTTT. As protein: CASSWDLGNQPQHF.

The rearrangement uses TRBV27 and TRBJ2-5, with TRBD1 matching 9 bases. CDR1 is MNHEY, CDR2 SMNVEV, per germline (reference sequence). The CDR3 spans 14 residues. With 6 bases clipped from V and 3 bases from J, the junction kept 5 bases outside the gene matches. CDR3 loop: CASRSTGGKETQYF. CDR3 sequence (DNA): TGTGCCAGCAGGTCAACAGGGGGCAAAGAGACCCAGTACTTC.

This clonotype was seen ten or more times. This chain joins TRBV12-3 or TRBV12-4 and TRBJ2-7, with D unresolved. The CDR3 totals 13 residues. Trimming cost V 2 bases and J 5 bases, with 10 bases left between them. The CDR3 sequence: CASSLLGIHEQYF. The CDR3 DNA reads as TGTGCCAGCAGTTTATTGGGTATTCACGAGCAGTACTTC.